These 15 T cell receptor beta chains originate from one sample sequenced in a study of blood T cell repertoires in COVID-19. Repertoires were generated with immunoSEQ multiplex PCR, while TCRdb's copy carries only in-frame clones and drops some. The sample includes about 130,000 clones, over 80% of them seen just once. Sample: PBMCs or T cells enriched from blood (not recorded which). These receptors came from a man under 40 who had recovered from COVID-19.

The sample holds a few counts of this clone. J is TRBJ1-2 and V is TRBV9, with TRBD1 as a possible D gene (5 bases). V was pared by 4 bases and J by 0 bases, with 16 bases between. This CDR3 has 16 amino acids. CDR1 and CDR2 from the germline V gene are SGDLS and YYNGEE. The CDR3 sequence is CASSPGSGRANYGYTF. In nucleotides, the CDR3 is TGTGCCAGCAGCCCTGGATCGGGCAGGGCTAACTATGGCTACACCTTC.

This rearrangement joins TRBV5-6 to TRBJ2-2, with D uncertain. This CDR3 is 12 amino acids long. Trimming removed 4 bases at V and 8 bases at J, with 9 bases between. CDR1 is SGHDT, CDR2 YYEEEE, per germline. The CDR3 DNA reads TGTGCCAGCAGCATAATCGTGGGGGAGCTGTTTTTT. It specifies CASSIIVGELFF.

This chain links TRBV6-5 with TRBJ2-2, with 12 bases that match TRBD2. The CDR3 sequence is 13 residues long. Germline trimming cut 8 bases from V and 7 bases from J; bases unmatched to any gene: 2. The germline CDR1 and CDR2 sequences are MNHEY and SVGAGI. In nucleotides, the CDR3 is TGTGCCAGCGGACTAGCGGGAAGCGGGGAGCTGTTTTTT. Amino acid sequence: CASGLAGSGELFF.

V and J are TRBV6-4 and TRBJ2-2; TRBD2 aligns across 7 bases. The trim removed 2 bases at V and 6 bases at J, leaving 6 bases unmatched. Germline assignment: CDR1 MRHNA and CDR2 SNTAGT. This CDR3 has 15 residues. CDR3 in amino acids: CASSDAETSPGELFF. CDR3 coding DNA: TGTGCCAGCAGTGACGCGGAGACTAGCCCCGGGGAGCTGTTTTTT.

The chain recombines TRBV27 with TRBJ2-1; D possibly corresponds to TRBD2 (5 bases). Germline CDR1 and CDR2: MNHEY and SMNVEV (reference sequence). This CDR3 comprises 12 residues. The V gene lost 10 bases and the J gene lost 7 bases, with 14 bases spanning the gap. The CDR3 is CATLGRGNEQFF. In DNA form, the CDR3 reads TGTGCCACCCTCGGTCGGGGAAATGAGCAGTTCTTC.

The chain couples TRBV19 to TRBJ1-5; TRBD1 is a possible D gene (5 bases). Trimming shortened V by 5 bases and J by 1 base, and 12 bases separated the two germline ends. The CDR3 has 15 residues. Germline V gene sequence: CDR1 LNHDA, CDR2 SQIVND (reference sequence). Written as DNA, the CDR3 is TGTGCCAGTAGTCTTTGGGGGGGAAGCAATCAGCCCCAGCATTTT. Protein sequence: CASSLWGGSNQPQHF.

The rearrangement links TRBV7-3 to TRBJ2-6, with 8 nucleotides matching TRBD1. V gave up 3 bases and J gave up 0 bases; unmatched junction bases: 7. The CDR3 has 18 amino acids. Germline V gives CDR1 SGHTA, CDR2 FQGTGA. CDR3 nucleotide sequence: TGTGCCAGCAGCTTTACAGGGGGGCCCTTCTCTGGGGCCAACGTCCTGACTTTC. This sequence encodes CASSFTGGPFSGANVLTF.

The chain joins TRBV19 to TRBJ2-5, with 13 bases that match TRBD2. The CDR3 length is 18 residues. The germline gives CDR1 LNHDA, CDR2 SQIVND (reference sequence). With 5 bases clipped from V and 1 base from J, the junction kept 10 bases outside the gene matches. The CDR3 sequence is CASSSTSGRAFRQETQYF. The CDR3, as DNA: TGTGCCAGTAGTTCAACTAGCGGGAGGGCCTTTCGCCAAGAGACCCAGTACTTC.

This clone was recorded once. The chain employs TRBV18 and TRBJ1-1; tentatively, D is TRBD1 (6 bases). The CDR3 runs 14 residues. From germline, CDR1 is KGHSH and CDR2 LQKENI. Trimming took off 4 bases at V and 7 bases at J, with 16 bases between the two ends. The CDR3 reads CASSHRDKGGEAFF. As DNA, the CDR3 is TGTGCCAGCTCACACCGGGACAAGGGCGGTGAAGCTTTCTTT.

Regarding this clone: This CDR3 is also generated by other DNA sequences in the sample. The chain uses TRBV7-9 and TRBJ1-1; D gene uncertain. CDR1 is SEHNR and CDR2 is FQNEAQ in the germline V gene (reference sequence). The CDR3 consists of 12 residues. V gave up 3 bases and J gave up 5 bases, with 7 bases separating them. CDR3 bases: TGTGCCAGCAGCTTCAGCGGAACTGAAGCTTTCTTT. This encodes CASSFSGTEAFF.

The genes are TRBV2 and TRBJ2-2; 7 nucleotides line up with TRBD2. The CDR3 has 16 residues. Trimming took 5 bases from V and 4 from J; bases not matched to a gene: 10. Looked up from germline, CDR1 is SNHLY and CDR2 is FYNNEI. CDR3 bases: TGTGCCAGCAGTCCGGCCAGCGGGGTGTTCACCGGGGAGCTGTTTTTT. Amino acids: CASSPASGVFTGELFF.

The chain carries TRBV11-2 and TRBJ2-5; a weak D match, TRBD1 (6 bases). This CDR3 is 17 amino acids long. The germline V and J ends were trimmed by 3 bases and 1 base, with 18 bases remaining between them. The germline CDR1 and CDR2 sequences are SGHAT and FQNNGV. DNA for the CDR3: TGTGCCAGCAGCTTGGACAGAAACCTTGAGCCCCAAGAGACCCAGTACTTC. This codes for CASSLDRNLEPQETQYF.

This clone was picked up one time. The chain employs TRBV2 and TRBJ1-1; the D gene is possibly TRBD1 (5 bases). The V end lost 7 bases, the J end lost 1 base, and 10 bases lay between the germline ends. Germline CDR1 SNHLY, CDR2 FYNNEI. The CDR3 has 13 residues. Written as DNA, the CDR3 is TGTGCCAGCATGGTGGGGCCGAACACTGAAGCTTTCTTT. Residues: CASMVGPNTEAFF.

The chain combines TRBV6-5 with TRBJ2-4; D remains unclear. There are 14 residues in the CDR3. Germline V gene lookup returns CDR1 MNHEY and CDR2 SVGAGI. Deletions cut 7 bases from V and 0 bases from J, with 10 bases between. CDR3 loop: CASTTAGAKNIQYF. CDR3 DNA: TGTGCCAGCACCACGGCAGGAGCCAAAAACATTCAGTACTTC.

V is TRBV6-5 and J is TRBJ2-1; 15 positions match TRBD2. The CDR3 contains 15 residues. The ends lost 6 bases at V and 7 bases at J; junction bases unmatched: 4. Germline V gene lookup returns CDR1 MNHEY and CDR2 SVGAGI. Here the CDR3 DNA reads TGTGCCAGCAGCTACGGGACTAGCGGGAGGAATGAGCAGTTCTTC. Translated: CASSYGTSGRNEQFF.